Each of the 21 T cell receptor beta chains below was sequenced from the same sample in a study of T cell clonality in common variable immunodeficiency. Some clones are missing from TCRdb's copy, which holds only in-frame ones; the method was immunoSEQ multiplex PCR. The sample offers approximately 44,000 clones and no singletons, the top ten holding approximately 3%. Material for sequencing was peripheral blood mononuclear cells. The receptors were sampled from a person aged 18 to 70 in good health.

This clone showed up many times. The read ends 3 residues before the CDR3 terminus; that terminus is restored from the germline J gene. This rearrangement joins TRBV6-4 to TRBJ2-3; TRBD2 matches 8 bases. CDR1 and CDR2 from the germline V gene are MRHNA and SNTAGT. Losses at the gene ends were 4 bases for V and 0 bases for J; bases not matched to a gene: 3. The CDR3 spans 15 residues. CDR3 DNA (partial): TGTGCCAGCAGTGGCCGGGGGGGAAGCACAGATACG. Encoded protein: CASSGRGGSTDT. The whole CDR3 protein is CASSGRGGSTDTQYF.

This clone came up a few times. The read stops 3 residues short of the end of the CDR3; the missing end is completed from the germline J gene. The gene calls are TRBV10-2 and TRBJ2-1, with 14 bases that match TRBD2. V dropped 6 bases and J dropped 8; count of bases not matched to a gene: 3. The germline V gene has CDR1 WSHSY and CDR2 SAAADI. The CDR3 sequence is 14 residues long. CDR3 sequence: CASSLGLAGDEQFF. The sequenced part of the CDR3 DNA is TGCGCCAGCAGCCTGGGACTAGCGGGAGATGAG.

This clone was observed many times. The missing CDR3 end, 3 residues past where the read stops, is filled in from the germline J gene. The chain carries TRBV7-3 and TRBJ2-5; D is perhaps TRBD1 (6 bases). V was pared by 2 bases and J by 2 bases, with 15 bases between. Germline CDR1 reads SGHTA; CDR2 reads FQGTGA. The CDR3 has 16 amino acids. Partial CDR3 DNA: TGTGCCAGCAGCTTACTACCGCTCCAGGGGCAAGAGACC. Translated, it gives CASSLLPLQGQET. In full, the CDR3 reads CASSLLPLQGQETQYF.

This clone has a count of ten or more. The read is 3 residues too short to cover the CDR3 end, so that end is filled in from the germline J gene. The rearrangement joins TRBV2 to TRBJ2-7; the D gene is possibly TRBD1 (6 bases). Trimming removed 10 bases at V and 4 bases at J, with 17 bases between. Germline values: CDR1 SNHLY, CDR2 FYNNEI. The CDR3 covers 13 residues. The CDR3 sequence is CATSRDNGYEQYF. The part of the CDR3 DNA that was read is TGTGCCACGTCCCGGGACAATGGTTACGAG.

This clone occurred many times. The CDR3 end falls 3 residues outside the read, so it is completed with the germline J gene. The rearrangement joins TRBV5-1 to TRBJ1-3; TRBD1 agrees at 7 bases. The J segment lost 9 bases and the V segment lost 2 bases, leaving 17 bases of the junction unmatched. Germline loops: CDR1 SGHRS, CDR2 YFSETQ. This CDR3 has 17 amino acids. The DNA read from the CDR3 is TGCGCCAGCAGCTTAGGACAGGTTCTACATCGTCGTGTCACC. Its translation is CASSLGQVLHRRVT. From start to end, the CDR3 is CASSLGQVLHRRVTIYF.

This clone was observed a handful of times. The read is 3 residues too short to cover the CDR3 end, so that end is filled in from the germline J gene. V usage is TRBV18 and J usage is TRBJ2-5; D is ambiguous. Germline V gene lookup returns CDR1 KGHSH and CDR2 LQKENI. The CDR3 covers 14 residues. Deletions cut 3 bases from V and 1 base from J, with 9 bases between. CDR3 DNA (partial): TGTGCCAGCTCACCCAGTACAGCCCAAGAGACC. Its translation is CASSPSTAQET. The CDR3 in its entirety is CASSPSTAQETQYF.

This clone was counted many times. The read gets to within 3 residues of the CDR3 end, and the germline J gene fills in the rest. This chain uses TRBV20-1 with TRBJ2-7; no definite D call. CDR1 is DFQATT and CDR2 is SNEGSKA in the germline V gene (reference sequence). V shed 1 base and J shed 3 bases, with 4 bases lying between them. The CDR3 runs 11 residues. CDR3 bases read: TGCAGTGCTAGAGGAGGCTACGAG. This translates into CSARGGYE. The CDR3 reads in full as CSARGGYEQYF.

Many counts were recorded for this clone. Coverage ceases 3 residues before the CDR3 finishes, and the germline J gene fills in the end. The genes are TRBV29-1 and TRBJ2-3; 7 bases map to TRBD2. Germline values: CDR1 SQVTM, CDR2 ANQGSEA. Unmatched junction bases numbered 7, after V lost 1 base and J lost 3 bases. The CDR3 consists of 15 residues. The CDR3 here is CSVEGAGVGTDTQYF. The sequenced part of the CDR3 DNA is TGCAGCGTTGAAGGGGCGGGAGTGGGGACAGATACG.

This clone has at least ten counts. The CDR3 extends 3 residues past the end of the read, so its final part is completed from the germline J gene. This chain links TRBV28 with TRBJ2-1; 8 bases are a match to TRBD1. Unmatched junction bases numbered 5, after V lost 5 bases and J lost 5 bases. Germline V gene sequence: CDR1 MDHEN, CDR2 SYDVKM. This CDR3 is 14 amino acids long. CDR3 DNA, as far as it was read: TGTGCCAGCAGTCCGAGGACAGGGAACAATGAG. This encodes CASSPRTGNNE. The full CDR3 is CASSPRTGNNEQFF.

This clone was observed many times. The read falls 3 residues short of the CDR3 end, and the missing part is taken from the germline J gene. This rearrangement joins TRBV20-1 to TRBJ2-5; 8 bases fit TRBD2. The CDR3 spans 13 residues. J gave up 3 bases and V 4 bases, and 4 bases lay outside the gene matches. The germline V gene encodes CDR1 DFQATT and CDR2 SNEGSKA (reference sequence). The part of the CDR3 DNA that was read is TGCAGTGCTATGCGGACTAGCAAAGAGACC. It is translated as CSAMRTSKET. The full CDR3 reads CSAMRTSKETQYF.

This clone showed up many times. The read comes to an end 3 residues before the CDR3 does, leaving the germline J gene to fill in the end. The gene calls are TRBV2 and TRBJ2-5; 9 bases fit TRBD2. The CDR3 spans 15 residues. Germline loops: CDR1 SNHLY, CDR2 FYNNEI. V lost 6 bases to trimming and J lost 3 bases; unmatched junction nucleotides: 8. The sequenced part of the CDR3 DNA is TGTGCCAGCAGACGGTCCGGGACTAGCAAAGAGACC. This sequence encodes CASRRSGTSKET. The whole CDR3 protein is CASRRSGTSKETQYF.

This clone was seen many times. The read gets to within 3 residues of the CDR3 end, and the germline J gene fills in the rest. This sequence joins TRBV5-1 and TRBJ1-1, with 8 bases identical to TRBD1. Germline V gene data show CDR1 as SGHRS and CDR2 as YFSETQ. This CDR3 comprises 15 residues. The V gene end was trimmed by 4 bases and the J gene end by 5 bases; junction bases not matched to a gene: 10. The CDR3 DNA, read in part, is TGCGCCAGCAGCCGGACCAGGGGGCGCGGGACTGAA. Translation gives CASSRTRGRGTE. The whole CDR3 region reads CASSRTRGRGTEAFF.

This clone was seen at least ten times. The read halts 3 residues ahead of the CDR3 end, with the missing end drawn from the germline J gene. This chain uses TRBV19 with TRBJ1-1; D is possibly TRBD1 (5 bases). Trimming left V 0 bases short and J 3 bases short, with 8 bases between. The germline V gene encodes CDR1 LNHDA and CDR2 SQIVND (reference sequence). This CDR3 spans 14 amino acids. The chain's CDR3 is CASSIDGQYTEAFF. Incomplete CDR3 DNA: TGTGCCAGTAGTATAGATGGACAATACACTGAA.

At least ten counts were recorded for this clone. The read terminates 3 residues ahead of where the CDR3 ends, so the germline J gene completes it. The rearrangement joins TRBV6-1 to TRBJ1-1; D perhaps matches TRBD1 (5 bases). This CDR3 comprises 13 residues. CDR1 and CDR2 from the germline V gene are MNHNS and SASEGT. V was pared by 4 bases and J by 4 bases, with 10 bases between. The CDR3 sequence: CASSVLGPTEAFF. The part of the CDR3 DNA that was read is TGTGCCAGCAGTGTTCTGGGGCCCACTGAA.

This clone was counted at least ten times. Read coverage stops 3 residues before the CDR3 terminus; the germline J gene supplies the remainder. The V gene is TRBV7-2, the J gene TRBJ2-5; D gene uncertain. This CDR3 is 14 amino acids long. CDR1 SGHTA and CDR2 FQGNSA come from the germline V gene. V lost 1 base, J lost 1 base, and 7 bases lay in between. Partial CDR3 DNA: TGTGCCAGCAGCTTAGGTGGCTCCCAAGAGACC. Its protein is CASSLGGSQET. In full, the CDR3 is CASSLGGSQETQYF.

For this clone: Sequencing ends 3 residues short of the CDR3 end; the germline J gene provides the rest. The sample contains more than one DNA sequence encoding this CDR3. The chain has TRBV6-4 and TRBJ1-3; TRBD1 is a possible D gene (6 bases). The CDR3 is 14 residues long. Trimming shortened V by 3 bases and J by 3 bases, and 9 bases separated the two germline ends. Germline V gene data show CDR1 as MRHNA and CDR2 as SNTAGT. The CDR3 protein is CASSDPDSGNTIYF. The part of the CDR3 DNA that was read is TGTGCCAGCAGTGATCCGGACAGTGGAAACACC.

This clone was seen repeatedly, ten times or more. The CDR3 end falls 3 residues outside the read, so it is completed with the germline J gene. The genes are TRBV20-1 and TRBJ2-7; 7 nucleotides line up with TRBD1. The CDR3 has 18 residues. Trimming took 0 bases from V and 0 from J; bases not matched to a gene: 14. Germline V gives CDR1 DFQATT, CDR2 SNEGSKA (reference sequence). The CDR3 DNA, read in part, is TGCAGTGCTAGAGACTCCTTCGGACGACAGGGAGACTCCTACGAG. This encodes CSARDSFGRQGDSYE. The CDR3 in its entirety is CSARDSFGRQGDSYEQYF.

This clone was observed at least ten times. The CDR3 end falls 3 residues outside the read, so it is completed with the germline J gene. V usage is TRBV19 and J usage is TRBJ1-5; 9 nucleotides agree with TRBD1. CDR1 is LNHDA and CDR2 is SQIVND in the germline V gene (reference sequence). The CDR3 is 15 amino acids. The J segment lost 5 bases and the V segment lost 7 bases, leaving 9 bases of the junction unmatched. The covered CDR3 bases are TGTGCCAGTACCCCCCAGGGACAGGGATATCAGCCC. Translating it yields CASTPQGQGYQP. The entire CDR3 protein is CASTPQGQGYQPQHF.

CDR3 amino acids: CASSYGTSTDTYTF. Partial CDR3 DNA: TGTGCCAGCAGTTACGGGACTAGCACAGATACC. The chain links TRBV6-2 or TRBV6-3 to TRBJ1-2; D possibly corresponds to TRBD1 (5 bases). The read falls 3 residues short of the CDR3 end, and the missing part is taken from the germline J gene. Germline V gene lookup returns CDR1 MNHEY and CDR2 SVGEGT. The CDR3 sequence is 14 residues long.

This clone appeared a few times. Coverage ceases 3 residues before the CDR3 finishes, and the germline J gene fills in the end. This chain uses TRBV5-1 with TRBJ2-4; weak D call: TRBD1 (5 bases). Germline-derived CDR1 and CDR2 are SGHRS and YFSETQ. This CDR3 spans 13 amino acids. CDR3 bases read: TGCGCCAGCAGCCAGACAGTTAACTATGGT. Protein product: CASSQTVNYG. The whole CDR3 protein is CASSQTVNYGQYF.

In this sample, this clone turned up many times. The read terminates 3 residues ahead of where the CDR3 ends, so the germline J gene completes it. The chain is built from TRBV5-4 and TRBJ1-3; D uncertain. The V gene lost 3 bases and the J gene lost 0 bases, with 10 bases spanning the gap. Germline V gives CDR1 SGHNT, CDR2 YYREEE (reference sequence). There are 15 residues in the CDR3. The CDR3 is CASSSEGSSGNTIYF. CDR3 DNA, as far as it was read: TGTGCCAGCAGCTCCGAGGGCAGCTCTGGAAACACC.